A single sample is the source of the 31 T cell receptor beta chains below, sequenced in a study of memory CD4+ T cells and cytomegalovirus serostatus. Sequenced by immunoSEQ multiplex PCR; TCRdb stores in-frame clones only, minus some. The profile shows some 52,000 clones, roughly 72% of them singletons. Single viable CD3+CD4+CD8-CD45RO+ cells were sorted as the memory CD4+ T cells. The material sequenced was memory CD4+ T cells from blood. The receptor source for this set is an adult in good health and CMV-seronegative.

The chain has TRBV27 and TRBJ2-7; 8 bases agree with TRBD1. CDR1 and CDR2 (germline): MNHEY, SMNVEV (reference sequence). This CDR3 comprises 16 residues. V trimming: 7 bases; J trimming: 3 bases; junction bases outside the gene matches: 14. The CDR3 region is CASNPGQGRSIYEQYF. Here the CDR3 DNA reads TGTGCCAGCAACCCCGGACAGGGTCGGTCTATCTACGAGCAGTACTTC.

This chain connects TRBV6-5 to TRBJ2-7; 9 positions agree with TRBD1. CDR1 and CDR2 (germline): MNHEY, SVGAGI. Trimming took 10 bases from V and 2 from J; bases not matched to a gene: 6. This CDR3 spans 13 amino acids. CDR3 sequence (DNA): TGTGCCACCCAGGGGACAGGGACCTACGAGCAGTACTTC. This encodes CATQGTGTYEQYF.

V is TRBV2 and J is TRBJ1-2; 8 nucleotides match TRBD1. Germline lookup yields CDR1 SNHLY and CDR2 FYNNEI. V lost 5 bases and J lost 5; bases outside the gene matches: 10. The CDR3 loop spans 15 amino acids. The CDR3 region is CASSPISGGGYGYTF. The CDR3 DNA sequence: TGTGCCAGCAGTCCCATTTCAGGGGGCGGTTATGGCTACACCTTC.

This chain joins TRBV2 and TRBJ2-1; 7 bases line up with TRBD2. Germline V gene lookup returns CDR1 SNHLY and CDR2 FYNNEI. V was clipped by 3 bases and J by 1 base; unmatched bases: 12. The CDR3 is made up of 18 amino acids. The CDR3 DNA is TGTGCCAGCAGTGAGAGGGCGAGCGGGGTCGGGTCCTACAATGAGCAGTTCTTC. Translation gives CASSERASGVGSYNEQFF.

The rearrangement uses TRBV19 and TRBJ2-2, with 9 bases aligning to TRBD2. Germline values: CDR1 LNHDA, CDR2 SQIVND (reference sequence). V gave up 0 bases and J gave up 3 bases; unmatched junction bases: 2. This CDR3 has 16 residues. CDR3 coding DNA: TGTGCCAGTAGTATAGAGACTAGCGGTTACACCGGGGAGCTGTTTTTT. Amino acid sequence: CASSIETSGYTGELFF.

This sequence joins TRBV7-2 and TRBJ2-1, with TRBD1 identical over 7 bases. Germline CDR1 reads SGHTA; CDR2 reads FQGNSA. The CDR3 is 13 amino acids. J was trimmed by 11 bases and V by 5 bases; bases with no gene match: 9. The CDR3 DNA sequence: TGTGCCAGCAGCCGGGACAGCTACCTTCAGCAGTTCTTC. The encoded protein is CASSRDSYLQQFF.

The chain has TRBV6-5 and TRBJ2-5, with TRBD1 matching 7 bases. The germline CDR1 and CDR2 sequences are MNHEY and SVGAGI. The CDR3 runs to 15 residues. V was clipped by 5 bases and J by 2 bases; unmatched bases: 8. CDR3 loop: CASSTQGGRQETQYF. For the CDR3, the DNA is TGTGCCAGCAGTACACAAGGGGGCAGACAAGAGACCCAGTACTTC.

The gene calls are TRBV15 and TRBJ1-2, with 8 bases lining up with TRBD1. V shed 1 base and J 4 bases; nucleotides not matched to a gene: 2. CDR3 length equals 14 residues. CDR1 and CDR2 (germline): LNHNV, YYDKDF (reference sequence). The CDR3 nucleotides are TGTGCCACCAGCAGAGCCGGGACAGGCTATGGCTACACCTTC. This encodes CATSRAGTGYGYTF.

There are a few counts of this clone. This chain links TRBV7-6 with TRBJ2-1; no clear D. Germline V CDR1 and CDR2: SGHVS, FNYEAQ. This CDR3 contains 13 residues. Trimming took 5 bases from V and 6 from J, leaving 11 bases between them. CDR3 protein: CASSLSWGNEQFF. CDR3 nucleotides: TGTGCCAGCAGCCTCTCCTGGGGCAATGAGCAGTTCTTC.

The chain carries TRBV5-6 and TRBJ1-1; TRBD1 aligns across 7 bases. Trimming cost V 5 bases and J 8 bases; bases outside gene matches: 12. This CDR3 is built from 14 residues. Looked up from germline, CDR1 is SGHDT and CDR2 is YYEEEE. CDR3 in amino acids: CASSRDRVSGEAFF. CDR3 sequence (DNA): TGTGCCAGCAGTCGCGACAGGGTATCGGGCGAAGCTTTCTTT. The full variable domain, rest sourced from reference TRBV5-6 and TRBJ1-1, is DAGVTQSPTHLIKTRGQQVTLRCSPKSGHDTVSWYQQALGQGPQFIFQYYEEEERQRGNFPDRFSGHQFPNYSSELNVNALLLGDSALYLCASSRDRVSGEAFFGQGTRLTVV.

The chain couples TRBV5-6 to TRBJ2-1; 11 bases match TRBD2. The CDR3 runs to 19 residues. The V segment lost 0 bases and the J segment 7 bases; nucleotides outside the gene matches: 15. Per the germline V gene, CDR1 is SGHDT and CDR2 is YYEEEE. CDR3 in amino acids: CASSLEVFTSGSLGNEQFF. As DNA, the CDR3 is TGTGCCAGCAGCTTGGAAGTTTTCACTAGCGGGAGTTTGGGAAATGAGCAGTTCTTC.

V usage is TRBV4-3 and J usage is TRBJ1-3; D not certain. V was cut by 0 bases and J by 4 bases, with 10 bases left in between. Germline V gene lookup returns CDR1 LGHNA and CDR2 YSLEER. The CDR3 extends over 15 amino acids. The CDR3 DNA follows: TGCGCCAGCAGCCAAGATCACCTAGGGGGAAACACCATATATTTT. It is translated as CASSQDHLGGNTIYF.

The V gene is TRBV7-8, the J gene TRBJ2-1, with D perhaps TRBD2 (6 bases). The length of the CDR3 is 13 residues. Trimming removed 5 bases from V and 15 bases from J, with 20 bases in between. The germline V gene has CDR1 SGHVS and CDR2 FQNEAQ. The CDR3 reads CASSPRGRDYPFF. The CDR3 nucleotides are TGTGCCAGCAGCCCCCGAGGGCGGGATTACCCGTTCTTC. The complete variable domain, with remaining parts taken from reference TRBV7-8 and TRBJ2-1, reads GAGVSQSPRYKVAKRGQDVALRCDPISGHVSLFWYQQALGQGPEFLTYFQNEAQLDKSGLPSDRFFAERPEGSVSTLKIQRTQQEDSAVYLCASSPRGRDYPFFGPGTRLTVL.

CDR3 in DNA: TGTGCCAGCTCACCAGGTAGGGGGGGCACGGGCACTGAAGCTTTCTTT. This sequence encodes CASSPGRGGTGTEAFF. The V call is TRBV18, the J call TRBJ1-1; perhaps TRBD1 as D (6 bases). The germline CDR1 and CDR2 sequences are KGHSH and LQKENI. This CDR3 contains 16 residues. Between the trimmed V and J ends, which lost 2 bases and 4 bases, there was a span of 17 bases.

The table lists this clone with a count of one. The chain combines TRBV9 with TRBJ2-1; D ambiguous. Germline CDR1 is SGDLS and CDR2 is YYNGEE. The ends were cut back, 2 bases at V and 7 bases at J, with 4 bases in the middle. There are 11 residues in the CDR3. CDR3 amino acids: CASSVENEQFF. The CDR3 region has the DNA TGTGCCAGCAGCGTCGAGAATGAGCAGTTCTTC.

The genes are TRBV11-2 and TRBJ1-1; 7 bases agree with TRBD1. V trimming: 3 bases; J trimming: 1 base; junction bases outside the gene matches: 5. The CDR3 is 15 residues long. Germline CDR1 SGHAT, CDR2 FQNNGV. The CDR3 reads CASSLRQGGNTEAFF. The CDR3 coding sequence is TGTGCCAGCAGCTTGAGACAGGGAGGGAACACTGAAGCTTTCTTT.

The chain has TRBV28 and TRBJ1-2; no reliable D call. This CDR3 has 14 amino acids. With 3 bases removed from V and 0 bases from J, the gap between germline ends came to 8 bases. Germline V gene lookup returns CDR1 MDHEN and CDR2 SYDVKM. The CDR3 loop reads CASSFGQTNYGYTF. CDR3 coding DNA: TGTGCCAGCAGTTTCGGGCAAACTAACTATGGCTACACCTTC.

This clone was seen once. The DNA for the CDR3 is TGTGCCAGTAGTCGCCAGATAGCGGGAGGGTCAGCCCAGTACTTC. It codes for CASSRQIAGGSAQYF. J is TRBJ2-5 and V is TRBV19; 11 bases map to TRBD2. From germline, CDR1 is LNHDA and CDR2 SQIVND (reference sequence). There are 15 residues in the CDR3. V trimming: 5 bases; J trimming: 9 bases; junction bases outside the gene matches: 11.

The chain carries TRBV6-5 and TRBJ1-1, with D perhaps matching TRBD1 (5 bases). The germline gives CDR1 MNHEY, CDR2 SVGAGI. This CDR3 spans 15 amino acids. V gave up 7 bases and J gave up 5 bases, with 20 bases separating them. As DNA, the CDR3 is TGTGCCAGCACACCTCCGGGACGAGGGTTGACTGAAGCTTTCTTT. Its protein product is CASTPPGRGLTEAFF.

This CDR3 reads CASSLGGGQETQYF. The CDR3 DNA reads as TGTGCCAGCAGCTTAGGCGGGGGGCAAGAGACCCAGTACTTC. The rearrangement links TRBV7-8 to TRBJ2-5; 8 bases align to TRBD2. After removal of 1 base from V and 2 bases from J, the junction contained 0 bases not matched to a gene. The CDR3 runs to 14 residues. The germline gives CDR1 SGHVS, CDR2 FQNEAQ.

This chain uses TRBV2 with TRBJ1-1; no clear D. This CDR3 is built from 11 residues. Trimming stripped 9 bases from V and 0 bases from J, with 5 bases between. The germline V gene has CDR1 SNHLY and CDR2 FYNNEI. The CDR3 nucleotides are TGTGCCAGAGGGCTGAACACTGAAGCTTTCTTT. This gives the protein CARGLNTEAFF.

This clone was counted only a few times. The rearrangement links TRBV7-9 to TRBJ1-5, with TRBD1 identical over 9 bases. CDR3 length: 15 residues. The junction had 4 bases not matched to a gene; V was cut back by 1 base and J by 6 bases. CDR1 is SEHNR, CDR2 FQNEAQ, per germline (reference sequence). The CDR3 DNA sequence: TGTGCCAGCAGCTTAGGACAGGGGGTGGGTCAGCCCCAGCATTTT. This encodes CASSLGQGVGQPQHF.

The chain joins TRBV19 to TRBJ2-1; D is perhaps TRBD2 (5 bases). This CDR3 comprises 14 residues. Germline CDR1 reads LNHDA; CDR2 reads SQIVND (reference sequence). The V gene lost 7 bases and the J gene lost 2 bases, with 12 bases spanning the gap. In DNA form, the CDR3 reads TGTGCCAGTATGACCTCGAGGGCCTACAATGAGCAGTTCTTC. Its protein is CASMTSRAYNEQFF. Looking up the rest from reference TRBV19 and TRBJ2-1 gives the full variable domain: DGGITQSPKYLFRKEGQNVTLSCEQNLNHDAMYWYRQDPGQGLRLIYYSQIVNDFQKGDIAEGYSVSREKKESFPLTVTSAQKNPTAFYLCASMTSRAYNEQFFGPGTRLTVL.

The J gene is TRBJ1-5, the V gene TRBV18; possibly TRBD1 for D (6 bases). The CDR3 extends over 17 amino acids. V lost 4 bases to trimming and J lost 3 bases, with 19 bases between them. Germline V lookup: CDR1 KGHSH, CDR2 LQKENI. The CDR3 DNA is TGTGCCAGCTCACAAACCAGGCTAACAGGGAACAATCAGCCCCAGCATTTT. Residues: CASSQTRLTGNNQPQHF. Based on the CDR3 plus reference TRBV18 and TRBJ1-5, the full variable domain is NAGVMQNPRHLVRRRGQEARLRCSPMKGHSHVYWYRQLPEEGLKFMVYLQKENIIDESGMPKERFSAEFPKEGPSILRIQQVVRGDSAAYFCASSQTRLTGNNQPQHFGDGTRLSIL.

This clone was counted once. The rearrangement uses TRBV4-3 and TRBJ1-5; maybe TRBD1 (6 bases). V lost 0 bases, J lost 2 bases, and 14 bases lay in between. CDR1 LGHNA and CDR2 YSLEER come from the germline V gene. There are 17 residues in the CDR3. Here the CDR3 reads CASSQDGGAGGNQPQHF. CDR3 coding DNA: TGCGCCAGCAGCCAAGATGGAGGGGCAGGGGGCAATCAGCCCCAGCATTTT.

V is TRBV5-4 and J is TRBJ2-3, with 9 bases lining up with TRBD1. The ends lost 4 bases at V and 1 base at J; junction bases unmatched: 7. There are 16 residues in the CDR3. Per the germline V gene, CDR1 is SGHNT and CDR2 is YYREEE (reference sequence). CDR3 region: CASSPTGGAGTDTQYF. CDR3 nucleotide sequence: TGTGCCAGCAGCCCAACAGGGGGCGCTGGCACAGATACGCAGTATTTT.

The chain is built from TRBV28 and TRBJ1-1; TRBD1 might be the D (6 bases). There are 14 residues in the CDR3. Per germline, CDR1 MDHEN and CDR2 SYDVKM. V was trimmed by 6 bases and J by 6 bases, leaving 17 bases between them. CDR3 residues: CASRRGGTPPEAFF. In nucleotides, the CDR3 is TGTGCCAGCAGGCGAGGGGGGACCCCGCCTGAAGCTTTCTTT. Filled out from reference TRBV28 and TRBJ1-1, the complete variable domain reads DVKVTQSSRYLVKRTGEKVFLECVQDMDHENMFWYRQDPGLGLRLIYFSYDVKMKEKGDIPEGYSVSREKKERFSLILESASTNQTSMYLCASRRGGTPPEAFFGQGTRLTVV.

The CDR3 region has the DNA TGTGCCAGCAGCGTAGGGGTAGGAGGTGAAAAACTGTTTTTT. Translating gives CASSVGVGGEKLFF. The chain has TRBV9 and TRBJ1-4, with D unclear. Germline V gene data show CDR1 as SGDLS and CDR2 as YYNGEE. This CDR3 comprises 14 residues. Trimming removed 0 bases at V and 7 bases at J, with 10 bases between.

There are a few counts of this clone. The chain combines TRBV6-1 with TRBJ1-2, with 7 nucleotides matching TRBD1. Germline CDR1 is MNHNS and CDR2 is SASEGT. Trimming took 7 bases from V and 0 from J; bases not matched to a gene: 5. This CDR3 is 14 amino acids long. The CDR3 region is CASTMTGPNYGYTF. The DNA for the CDR3 is TGTGCCAGCACCATGACAGGGCCTAACTATGGCTACACCTTC.

The chain carries TRBV28 and TRBJ1-4; D is possibly TRBD1 (6 bases). Germline CDR1 MDHEN, CDR2 SYDVKM. V shed 6 bases and J shed 8 bases, with 16 bases lying between them. The CDR3 consists of 14 residues. The CDR3 here is CASRGGGRVEKLFF. The CDR3 DNA follows: TGTGCCAGCAGAGGGGGAGGGCGGGTGGAAAAACTGTTTTTT.

The chain joins TRBV9 to TRBJ1-4; 8 bases map to TRBD1. Germline V gene sequence: CDR1 SGDLS, CDR2 YYNGEE. Trimming at V came to 4 bases and at J to 4 bases, leaving 6 bases not matched to a gene. This CDR3 has 15 residues. As DNA, the CDR3 is TGTGCCAGCAGCACCGGGACAGGAAGTAATGAAAAACTGTTTTTT. This sequence encodes CASSTGTGSNEKLFF.